This T cell receptor (beta chain) originates from a study of blood T cells in healthy people across ages. The wider study: For every two T cells, template switching captured about one barcoded beta molecule.

Study observations and caveats: Percentage of naive T cells showed a strong correlation with TCR beta diversity.

Germline CDR1 LGHNA, CDR2 YNFKEQ. V dropped 3 bases and J dropped 6 bases, with 13 bases sitting between them. CDR3 length equals 14 residues. With a J-beta primer mix and a sample-barcoded 5' primer, a second PCR ran about 7 to 11 cycles. Each CDR3 protein is one row after TCRdb ran MiXCR on the 5' RACE reads. The sample contains 700,000 or so distinct CDR3 sequences, less than 45% of which appear only once. This clonotype came up once. Its matching antigen is unknown. A much larger clonotype is one base distant, so this may be a read error. Sequences were obtained from blood. The sequence was collected from an elderly man in good health. This chain links TRBV4-2 with TRBJ2-3; perhaps TRBD2 as D (6 bases). Here the CDR3 reads CASSQRLVSDTQYF. CDR3 in DNA: TGTGCCAGCAGCCAGAGACTAGTCTCGGATACGCAGTATTTT.